This T cell receptor (beta chain) came from a study of cytomegalovirus exposure and HLA in healthy donors. Turning to this clone: Additional DNA sequences in this sample encode the identical CDR3.

The PCR employed 60 Vbeta primers together with 13 Jbeta primers. TCRdb keeps only in-frame clones here, not all; method: immunoSEQ multiplex PCR. In the table there are about 94,000 clones, roughly three quarters of which are singletons. Germline V gives CDR1 SQVTM, CDR2 ANQGSEA. The CDR3 extends over 13 amino acids. V gave up 5 bases and J gave up 2 bases; unmatched junction bases: 3. The TCR comes from a woman between 55 and 75 years old in good health and CMV-seronegative. The material sequenced was PBMCs. The gene calls are TRBV29-1 and TRBJ1-2; TRBD1 aligns across 9 bases. CDR3 in amino acids: CSVRQGENYGYTF. As DNA, the CDR3 is TGCAGCGTTAGACAGGGGGAAAACTATGGCTACACCTTC.